These T cell receptor beta chains were read from a single sample in a study of blood T cell repertoires in COVID-19. The data were produced by immunoSEQ multiplex PCR, yet TCRdb's version contains in-frame clones alone and is incomplete. The table includes 110,000 to 150,000 clones, about 83% detected once. The sequenced sample was peripheral blood. These receptors all stem from a woman aged 35 to 49 with acute or convalescent COVID-19. Both conserved end residues are part of each CDR3. Fields, in order: CDR3 protein, CDR3 DNA, J gene, clone size, V gene, D gene. The D gene is left open where the match is weak. Expanded clones are given a class, and other clones once, few, many or no size at all.

CDR3 protein: CASSQGSGEVAEAFF
CDR3 DNA: TGTGCCAGCAGCCAAGGGAGCGGCGAGGTTGCTGAAGCTTTCTTT
J gene: TRBJ1-1
clone size: NA
V gene: TRBV4-2
D gene: NA

CDR3 protein: CASSLVGVYNEQFF
CDR3 DNA: TGTGCCAGCAGCTTAGTAGGGGTCTACAATGAGCAGTTCTTC
J gene: TRBJ2-1
clone size: NA
V gene: TRBV11-3
D gene: NA

CDR3 protein: CASSEGVTGGYTF
CDR3 DNA: TGTGCCAGCAGTGAAGGGGTAACGGGGGGCTACACCTTC
J gene: TRBJ1-2
clone size: NA
V gene: TRBV6-1
D gene: NA

CDR3 protein: CASSLNTAGGSNEQFF
CDR3 DNA: TGTGCTAGCAGCTTAAATACAGCGGGAGGAAGCAATGAGCAGTTCTTC
J gene: TRBJ2-1
clone size: NA
V gene: TRBV7-7
D gene: TRBD2

CDR3 protein: CASSLSGGPFNEQFF
CDR3 DNA: TGTGCCAGCAGCCTTAGCGGGGGGCCTTTCAATGAGCAGTTCTTC
J gene: TRBJ2-1
clone size: once
V gene: TRBV7-3
D gene: TRBD2

CDR3 protein: CASSKLTEAFF
CDR3 DNA: TGTGCCAGCAGCAAGCTGACTGAAGCTTTCTTT
J gene: TRBJ1-1
clone size: NA
V gene: TRBV11-2
D gene: NA

CDR3 protein: CASSLKPYSNQPQHF
CDR3 DNA: TGTGCCAGCAGTTTAAAGCCCTATAGCAATCAGCCCCAGCATTTT
J gene: TRBJ1-5
clone size: NA
V gene: TRBV27
D gene: NA

CDR3 protein: CAWSPGREAFF
CDR3 DNA: TGTGCCTGGAGCCCGGGGCGGGAGGCTTTCTTT
J gene: TRBJ1-1
clone size: NA
V gene: TRBV30
D gene: NA

CDR3 protein: CASSLVRGGEQYF
CDR3 DNA: TGTGCCAGCAGCTTAGTAAGGGGAGGCGAGCAGTACTTC
J gene: TRBJ2-7
clone size: NA
V gene: TRBV7-2
D gene: NA

CDR3 protein: CASSQDSLFSGNTIYF
CDR3 DNA: TGCGCCAGCAGCCAAGATTCACTCTTCTCTGGAAACACCATATATTTT
J gene: TRBJ1-3
clone size: NA
V gene: TRBV4-3
D gene: NA

CDR3 protein: CASSTIGQGGGNTIYF
CDR3 DNA: TGTGCCAGCAGCACCATAGGACAGGGTGGAGGAAACACCATATATTTT
J gene: TRBJ1-3
clone size: NA
V gene: TRBV5-6
D gene: TRBD1

CDR3 protein: CASSLFRGTGELFF
CDR3 DNA: TGTGCCAGCAGCTTATTTCGGGGGACCGGGGAGCTGTTTTTT
J gene: TRBJ2-2
clone size: NA
V gene: TRBV7-2
D gene: NA

CDR3 protein: CASSDSPRHQQFF
CDR3 DNA: TGTGCCAGCAGTGACTCCCCCCGACACCAGCAGTTCTTC
J gene: TRBJ2-1
clone size: few
V gene: TRBV6-4
D gene: NA

CDR3 protein: CAISQLGTGAEAFF
CDR3 DNA: TGTGCCATCAGTCAACTGGGAACGGGGGCTGAAGCTTTCTTT
J gene: TRBJ1-1
clone size: NA
V gene: TRBV10-3
D gene: NA

CDR3 protein: CASSFSSGTGAGKLFF
CDR3 DNA: TGTGCCAGCAGCTTTTCTAGCGGGACAGGGGCTGGAAAACTGTTTTTT
J gene: TRBJ1-4
clone size: once
V gene: TRBV5-5
D gene: TRBD1

CDR3 protein: CASSPTTSGGVDTQYF
CDR3 DNA: TGTGCCAGCTCACCAACTACCTCAGGGGGAGTGGATACGCAGTATTTT
J gene: TRBJ2-3
clone size: NA
V gene: TRBV18
D gene: TRBD1

CDR3 protein: CASSLEGGLSKNIQYF
CDR3 DNA: TGTGCCAGCAGCTTGGAAGGAGGGTTATCCAAAAACATTCAGTACTTC
J gene: TRBJ2-4
clone size: NA
V gene: TRBV5-4
D gene: NA

CDR3 protein: CASSHRQGNYEQYF
CDR3 DNA: TGTGCCAGCAGCCACCGACAGGGTAACTACGAGCAGTACTTC
J gene: TRBJ2-7
clone size: NA
V gene: TRBV14
D gene: TRBD1

CDR3 protein: CASSSDRGLAYEQYF
CDR3 DNA: TGTGCCAGCAGCTCTGACAGGGGACTCGCCTACGAGCAGTACTTC
J gene: TRBJ2-7
clone size: NA
V gene: TRBV7-2
D gene: TRBD1

CDR3 protein: CASSQASSPGTGKHNEQFF
CDR3 DNA: TGCGCCAGCAGCCAAGCTTCTTCCCCCGGGACAGGGAAACACAATGAGCAGTTCTTC
J gene: TRBJ2-1
clone size: once
V gene: TRBV4-3
D gene: TRBD1

CDR3 protein: CASIRQGTTEAFF
CDR3 DNA: TGTGCCAGCATCCGACAGGGGACGACTGAAGCTTTCTTT
J gene: TRBJ1-1
clone size: NA
V gene: TRBV2
D gene: TRBD1

CDR3 protein: CATSEAGATPTGNYEQYF
CDR3 DNA: TGTGCCACCAGTGAGGCGGGCGCGACCCCCACCGGCAACTACGAGCAGTACTTC
J gene: TRBJ2-7
clone size: NA
V gene: TRBV24-1
D gene: NA

CDR3 protein: CASSVSPTAGRDTEAFF
CDR3 DNA: TGTGCCAGCAGTGTATCCCCCACGGCAGGGAGGGACACTGAAGCTTTCTTT
J gene: TRBJ1-1
clone size: NA
V gene: TRBV25-1
D gene: NA

CDR3 protein: CASSYRTGDYGYTF
CDR3 DNA: TGTGCCAGCAGCTACCGAACAGGGGACTATGGCTACACCTTC
J gene: TRBJ1-2
clone size: NA
V gene: TRBV7-2
D gene: TRBD1

CDR3 protein: CASSFTTGVNYGYTF
CDR3 DNA: TGCGCCAGCAGCTTCACGACAGGAGTTAACTATGGCTACACCTTC
J gene: TRBJ1-2
clone size: NA
V gene: TRBV5-1
D gene: NA

CDR3 protein: CASSYSREQYF
CDR3 DNA: TGTGCCAGCAGTTACTCTCGGGAGCAGTACTTC
J gene: TRBJ2-7
clone size: NA
V gene: TRBV6-2/TRBV6-3
D gene: NA

CDR3 protein: CATSRSPLAGNTGELFF
CDR3 DNA: TGTGCCACCAGCAGGAGCCCTCTAGCGGGTAACACCGGGGAGCTGTTTTTT
J gene: TRBJ2-2
clone size: NA
V gene: TRBV15
D gene: TRBD2

CDR3 protein: CAWSVPRDRGNYGYTF
CDR3 DNA: TGTGCCTGGAGTGTACCGCGGGACAGGGGCAACTATGGCTACACCTTC
J gene: TRBJ1-2
clone size: once
V gene: TRBV30
D gene: TRBD1

CDR3 protein: CASSQEPPAGGPYGYTF
CDR3 DNA: TGCGCCAGCAGCCAGGAGCCCCCCGCAGGGGGACCATATGGCTACACCTTC
J gene: TRBJ1-2
clone size: once
V gene: TRBV4-1
D gene: TRBD1

CDR3 protein: CASRAFTGGNSPLHF
CDR3 DNA: TGTGCCAGCAGAGCGTTTACAGGGGGGAATTCACCCCTCCACTTT
J gene: TRBJ1-6
clone size: NA
V gene: TRBV2
D gene: TRBD1

CDR3 protein: CANLRQANNYGYTF
CDR3 DNA: TGCGCCAACCTAAGACAGGCTAATAACTATGGCTACACCTTC
J gene: TRBJ1-2
clone size: few
V gene: TRBV5-1
D gene: NA

CDR3 protein: CAWVPGQGGNTIYF
CDR3 DNA: TGTGCCTGGGTACCAGGACAGGGTGGAAACACCATATATTTT
J gene: TRBJ1-3
clone size: NA
V gene: TRBV30
D gene: TRBD1

CDR3 protein: CASSRTGFTEAFF
CDR3 DNA: TGTGCCAGCAGCCGAACAGGGTTCACTGAAGCTTTCTTT
J gene: TRBJ1-1
clone size: NA
V gene: TRBV7-9
D gene: NA

CDR3 protein: CASSPLRQGKDEQYF
CDR3 DNA: TGTGCCAGTAGTCCCCTCCGGCAGGGGAAGGACGAGCAGTACTTC
J gene: TRBJ2-7
clone size: NA
V gene: TRBV19
D gene: NA

CDR3 protein: CASSPGDTLGAGYTF
CDR3 DNA: TGTGCCAGCAGTCCAGGGGACACCTTGGGTGCGGGCTACACCTTC
J gene: TRBJ1-2
clone size: NA
V gene: TRBV6-6
D gene: NA

CDR3 protein: CASSLVGGAKSNQPQHF
CDR3 DNA: TGTGCCAGCAGTTTGGTGGGGGGGGCGAAGAGCAATCAGCCCCAGCATTTT
J gene: TRBJ1-5
clone size: NA
V gene: TRBV28
D gene: NA

CDR3 protein: CASSFTSVVTDTQYF
CDR3 DNA: TGTGCCAGCAGTTTCACTAGCGTTGTAACAGATACGCAGTATTTT
J gene: TRBJ2-3
clone size: NA
V gene: TRBV6-5
D gene: TRBD2

CDR3 protein: CASSPLATGELFF
CDR3 DNA: TGTGCCAGCAGCCCCCTGGCAACCGGGGAGCTGTTTTTT
J gene: TRBJ2-2
clone size: NA
V gene: TRBV11-3
D gene: NA

CDR3 protein: CASSPGHITGELFF
CDR3 DNA: TGTGCCAGCAGTCCCGGACACATCACCGGGGAGCTGTTTTTT
J gene: TRBJ2-2
clone size: once
V gene: TRBV6-5
D gene: NA

CDR3 protein: CASSWDRQAYNEQFF
CDR3 DNA: TGTGCCAGCAGCTGGGACAGGCAAGCCTACAATGAGCAGTTCTTC
J gene: TRBJ2-1
clone size: NA
V gene: TRBV7-2
D gene: TRBD1

CDR3 protein: CASSLSRRGQSEAFF
CDR3 DNA: TGTGCCAGCAGTTTGTCACGACGCGGACAGAGTGAAGCTTTCTTT
J gene: TRBJ1-1
clone size: NA
V gene: TRBV6-2/TRBV6-3
D gene: NA

CDR3 protein: CASSMGGLGNQPQHF
CDR3 DNA: TGTGCCAGTAGTATGGGAGGGTTGGGCAATCAGCCCCAGCATTTT
J gene: TRBJ1-5
clone size: few
V gene: TRBV19
D gene: NA

CDR3 protein: CAWSATGGVKLFF
CDR3 DNA: TGTGCCTGGAGTGCCACAGGGGGCGTTAAACTGTTTTTT
J gene: TRBJ1-4
clone size: NA
V gene: TRBV30
D gene: TRBD1

CDR3 protein: CASSLGPGDEQYF
CDR3 DNA: TGTGCCAGCAGCTTAGGCCCAGGGGACGAGCAGTACTTC
J gene: TRBJ2-7
clone size: NA
V gene: TRBV7-2
D gene: NA

CDR3 protein: CASSQNVRENGGELFF
CDR3 DNA: TGTGCCAGCAGCCAAAACGTGCGGGAGAACGGCGGGGAGCTGTTTTTT
J gene: TRBJ2-2
clone size: NA
V gene: TRBV4-2
D gene: TRBD2

CDR3 protein: CASSHRTAYGYTF
CDR3 DNA: TGTGCCAGCAGCCACCGGACAGCCTATGGCTACACCTTC
J gene: TRBJ1-2
clone size: NA
V gene: TRBV11-1
D gene: NA

CDR3 protein: CASSVQGGYGYTF
CDR3 DNA: TGTGCCAGCAGCGTGCAGGGGGGTTATGGCTACACCTTC
J gene: TRBJ1-2
clone size: NA
V gene: TRBV9
D gene: TRBD1

CDR3 protein: CATSDAGTSGADTQYF
CDR3 DNA: TGTGCCACCAGTGACGCCGGGACTAGCGGGGCAGATACGCAGTATTTT
J gene: TRBJ2-3
clone size: NA
V gene: TRBV24-1
D gene: TRBD2

CDR3 protein: CASSLQGVYGYTF
CDR3 DNA: TGTGCCAGCAGCTTGCAAGGGGTCTATGGCTACACCTTC
J gene: TRBJ1-2
clone size: once
V gene: TRBV5-8
D gene: NA

CDR3 protein: CASSYGGILGSYEQYF
CDR3 DNA: TGTGCCAGCAGTTACGGGGGGATCTTGGGCTCCTACGAGCAGTACTTC
J gene: TRBJ2-7
clone size: NA
V gene: TRBV6-5
D gene: NA

CDR3 protein: CASSVALVNTEAFF
CDR3 DNA: TGTGCCAGCAGCGTTGCTCTAGTAAACACTGAAGCTTTCTTT
J gene: TRBJ1-1
clone size: NA
V gene: TRBV2
D gene: NA

CDR3 protein: CASQGIPYGYTF
CDR3 DNA: TGTGCCAGTCAGGGAATACCTTATGGCTACACCTTC
J gene: TRBJ1-2
clone size: NA
V gene: TRBV19
D gene: NA

CDR3 protein: CASSMMTGTNQPQHF
CDR3 DNA: TGTGCCAGCAGCATGATGACAGGGACCAATCAGCCCCAGCATTTT
J gene: TRBJ1-5
clone size: NA
V gene: TRBV7-8
D gene: TRBD1

CDR3 protein: CASSHDSRARAFF
CDR3 DNA: TGCGCCAGCAGCCATGACAGCCGGGCCCGGGCTTTCTTT
J gene: TRBJ1-1
clone size: few
V gene: TRBV4-3
D gene: NA

CDR3 protein: CASSLFSDTQYF
CDR3 DNA: TGTGCCAGCAGCCTCTTTTCAGATACGCAGTATTTT
J gene: TRBJ2-3
clone size: NA
V gene: TRBV6-5
D gene: NA